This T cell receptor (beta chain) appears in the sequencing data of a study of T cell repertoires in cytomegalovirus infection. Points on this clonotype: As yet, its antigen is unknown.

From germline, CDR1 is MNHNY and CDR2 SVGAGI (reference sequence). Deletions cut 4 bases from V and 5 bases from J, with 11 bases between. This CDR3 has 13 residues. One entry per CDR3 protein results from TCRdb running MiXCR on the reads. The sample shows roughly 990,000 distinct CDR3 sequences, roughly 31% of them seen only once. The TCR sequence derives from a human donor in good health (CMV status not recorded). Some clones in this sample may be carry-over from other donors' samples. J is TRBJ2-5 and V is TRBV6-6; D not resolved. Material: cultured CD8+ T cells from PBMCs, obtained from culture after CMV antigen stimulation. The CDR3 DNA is TGTGCCAGCAGTTCTCATCCCACGGAGACCCAGTACTTC. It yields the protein CASSSHPTETQYF.